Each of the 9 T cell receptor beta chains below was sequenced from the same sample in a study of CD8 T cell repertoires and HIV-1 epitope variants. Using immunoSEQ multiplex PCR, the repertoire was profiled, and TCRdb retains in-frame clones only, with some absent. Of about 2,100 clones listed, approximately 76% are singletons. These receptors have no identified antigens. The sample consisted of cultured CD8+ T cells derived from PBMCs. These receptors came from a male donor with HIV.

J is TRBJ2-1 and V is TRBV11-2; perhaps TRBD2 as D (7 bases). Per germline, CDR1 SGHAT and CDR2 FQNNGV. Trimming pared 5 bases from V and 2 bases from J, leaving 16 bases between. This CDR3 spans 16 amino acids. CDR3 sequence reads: CASSPRGGGPYNEQFF. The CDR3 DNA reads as TGTGCCAGCAGCCCCAGGGGAGGGGGTCCCTACAATGAGCAGTTCTTC.

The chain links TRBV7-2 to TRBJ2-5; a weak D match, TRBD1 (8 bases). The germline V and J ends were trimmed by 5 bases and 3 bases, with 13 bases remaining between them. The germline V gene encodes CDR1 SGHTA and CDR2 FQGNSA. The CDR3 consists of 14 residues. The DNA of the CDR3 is TGTGCCAGCAGCGTAACAGGGGGGGAAGAGACCCAGTACTTC. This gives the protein CASSVTGGEETQYF.

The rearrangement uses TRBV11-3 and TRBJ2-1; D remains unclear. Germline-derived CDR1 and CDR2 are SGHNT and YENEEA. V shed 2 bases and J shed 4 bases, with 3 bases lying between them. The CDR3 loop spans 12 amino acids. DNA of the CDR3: TGTGCCAGCAGCTTAATATACAATGAGCAGTTCTTC. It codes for CASSLIYNEQFF.

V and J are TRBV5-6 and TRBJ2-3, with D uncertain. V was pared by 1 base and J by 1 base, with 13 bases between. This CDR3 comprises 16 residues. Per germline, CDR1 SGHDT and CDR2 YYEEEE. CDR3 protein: CASSLSIGPRTDTQYF. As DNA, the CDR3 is TGTGCCAGCAGCTTGTCTATCGGCCCACGCACAGATACGCAGTATTTT.

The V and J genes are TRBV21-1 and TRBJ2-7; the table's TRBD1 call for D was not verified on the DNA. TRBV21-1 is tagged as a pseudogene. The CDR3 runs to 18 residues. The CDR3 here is CASSKRPTAGVPSYEQYF. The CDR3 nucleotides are TGTGCCAGCAGCAAAAGGCCCACCGCAGGGGTCCCGTCCTACGAGCAGTACTTC.

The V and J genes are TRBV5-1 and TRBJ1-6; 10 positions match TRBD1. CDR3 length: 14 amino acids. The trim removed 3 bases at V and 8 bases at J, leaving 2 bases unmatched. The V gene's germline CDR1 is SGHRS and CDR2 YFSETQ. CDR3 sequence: CASSSGTGDSPLHF. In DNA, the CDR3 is TGCGCCAGCAGCTCCGGGACAGGGGATTCACCCCTCCACTTT.

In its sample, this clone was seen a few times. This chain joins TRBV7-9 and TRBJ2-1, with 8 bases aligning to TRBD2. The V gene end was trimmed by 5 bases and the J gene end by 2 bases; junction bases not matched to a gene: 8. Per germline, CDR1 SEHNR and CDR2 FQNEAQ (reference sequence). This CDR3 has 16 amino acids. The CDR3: CASSPLRTSPYNEQFF. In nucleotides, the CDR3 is TGTGCCAGCAGCCCACTAAGGACTAGCCCCTACAATGAGCAGTTCTTC.

The CDR3 here is CASSQGQYSGNTIYF. CDR3 nucleotides: TGTGCCAGCAGCCAAGGACAGTACTCTGGAAACACCATATATTTT. The rearrangement links TRBV13 to TRBJ1-3; D may be TRBD1 (6 bases). From germline, CDR1 is PRHDT and CDR2 FYEKMQ (reference sequence). Trimming stripped 5 bases from V and 0 bases from J, with 11 bases between. This CDR3 region has 15 residues.

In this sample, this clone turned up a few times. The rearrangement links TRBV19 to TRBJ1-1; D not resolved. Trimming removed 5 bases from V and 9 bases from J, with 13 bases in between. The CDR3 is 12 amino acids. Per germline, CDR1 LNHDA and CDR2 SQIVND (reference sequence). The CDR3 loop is CASSSSGRQAFF. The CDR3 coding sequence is TGTGCCAGTAGTTCCTCCGGGAGGCAAGCTTTCTTT.